A single count supports the clone carrying this TCR beta chain. A sample-barcoded 5' primer and a J-beta primer mix were used in a second PCR of roughly 6 to 11 cycles. TCRdb itself ran the 5' RACE reads through MiXCR, one entry per CDR3 protein. The sample holds over 1,500,000 distinct CDR3 sequences, approximately 50% seen once. Individuals who donated were healthy Caucasians from Russia aged about 6 to 100. This specimen belongs to a study of blood T cells in healthy people across ages. The TCR was taken from a woman aged 40 to 50 in good health. The sequenced sample was blood.

The CDR3 is CASSRFGAGVSRTDTQYF. In DNA, the CDR3 is TGTGCCAGCAGCCGTTTCGGAGCGGGGGTTTCCCGCACAGATACGCAGTATTTT. V usage is TRBV3-1 and J usage is TRBJ2-3; 8 nucleotides line up with TRBD2. V dropped 4 bases and J dropped 1; count of bases not matched to a gene: 13. The CDR3 loop spans 18 amino acids. CDR1 and CDR2 from the germline V gene are LGHDT and YNNKEL (reference sequence).